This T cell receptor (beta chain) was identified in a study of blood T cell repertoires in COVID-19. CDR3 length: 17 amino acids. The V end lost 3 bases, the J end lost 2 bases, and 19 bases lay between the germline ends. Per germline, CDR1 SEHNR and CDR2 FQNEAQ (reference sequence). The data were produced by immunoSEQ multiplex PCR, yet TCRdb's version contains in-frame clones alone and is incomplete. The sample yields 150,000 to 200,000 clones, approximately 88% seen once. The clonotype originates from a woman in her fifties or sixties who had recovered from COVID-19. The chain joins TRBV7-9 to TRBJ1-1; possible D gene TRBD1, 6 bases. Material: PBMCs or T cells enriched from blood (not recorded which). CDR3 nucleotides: TGTGCCAGCAGCTTTGGGGGCGTTGGAGGTTTCAACACTGAAGCTTTCTTT. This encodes CASSFGGVGGFNTEAFF.